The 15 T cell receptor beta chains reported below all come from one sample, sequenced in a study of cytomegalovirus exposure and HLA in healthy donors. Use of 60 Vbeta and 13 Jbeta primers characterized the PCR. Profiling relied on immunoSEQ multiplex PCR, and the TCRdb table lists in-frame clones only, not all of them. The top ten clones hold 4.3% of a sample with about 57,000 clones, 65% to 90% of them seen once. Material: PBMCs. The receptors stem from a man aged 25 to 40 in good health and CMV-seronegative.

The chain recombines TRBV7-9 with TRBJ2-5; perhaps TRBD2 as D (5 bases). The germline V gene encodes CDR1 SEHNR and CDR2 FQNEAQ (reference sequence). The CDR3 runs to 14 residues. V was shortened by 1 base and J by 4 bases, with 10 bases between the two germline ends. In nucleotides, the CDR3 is TGTGCCAGCAGCTTAGGTCTAGCAGCAGAGACCCAGTACTTC. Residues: CASSLGLAAETQYF.

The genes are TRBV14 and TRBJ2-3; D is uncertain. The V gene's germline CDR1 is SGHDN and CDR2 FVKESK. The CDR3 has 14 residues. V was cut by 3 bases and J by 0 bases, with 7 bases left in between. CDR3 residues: CASSQPQSTDTQYF. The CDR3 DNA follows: TGTGCCAGCAGCCAGCCACAGAGCACAGATACGCAGTATTTT. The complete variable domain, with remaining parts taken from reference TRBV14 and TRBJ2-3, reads EAGVTQFPSHSVIEKGQTVTLRCDPISGHDNLYWYRRVMGKEIKFLLHFVKESKQDESGMPNNRFLAERTGGTYSTLKVQPAELEDSGVYFCASSQPQSTDTQYFGPGTRLTVL.

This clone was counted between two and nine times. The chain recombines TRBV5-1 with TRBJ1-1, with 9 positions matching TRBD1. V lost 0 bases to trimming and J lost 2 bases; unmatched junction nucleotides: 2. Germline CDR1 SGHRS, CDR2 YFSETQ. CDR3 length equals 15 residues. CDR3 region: CASSLGGQGNTEAFF. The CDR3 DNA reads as TGCGCCAGCAGCTTGGGGGGACAGGGTAACACTGAAGCTTTCTTT.

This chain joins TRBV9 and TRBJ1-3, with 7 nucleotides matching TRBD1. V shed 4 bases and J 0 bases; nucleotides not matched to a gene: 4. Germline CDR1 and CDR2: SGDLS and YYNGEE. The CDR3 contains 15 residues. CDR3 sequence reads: CASSFRTGSGNTIYF. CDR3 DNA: TGTGCCAGCAGCTTTCGGACAGGCTCTGGAAACACCATATATTTT.

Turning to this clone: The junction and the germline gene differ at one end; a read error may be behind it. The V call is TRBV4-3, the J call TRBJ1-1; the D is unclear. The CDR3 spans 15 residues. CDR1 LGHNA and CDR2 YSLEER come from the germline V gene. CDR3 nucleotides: TGCGCCAGCAGACAAGATCACCCAGGGAACACTGAAGCTTTCTTT. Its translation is CASRQDHPGNTEAFF.

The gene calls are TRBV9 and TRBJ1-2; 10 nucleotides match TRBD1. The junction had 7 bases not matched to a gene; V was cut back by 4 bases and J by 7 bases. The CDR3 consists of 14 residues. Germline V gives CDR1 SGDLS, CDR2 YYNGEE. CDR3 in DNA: TGTGCCAGCAGCACGGACAGGGGGAGTCGTGGCTACACCTTC. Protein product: CASSTDRGSRGYTF.

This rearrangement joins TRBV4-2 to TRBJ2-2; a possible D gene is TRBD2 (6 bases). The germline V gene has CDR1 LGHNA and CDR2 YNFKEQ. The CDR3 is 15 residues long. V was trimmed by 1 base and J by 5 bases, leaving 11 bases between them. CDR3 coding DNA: TGTGCCAGCAGCCAAGGCCTAGCGTATACCGGGGAGCTGTTTTTT. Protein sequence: CASSQGLAYTGELFF.

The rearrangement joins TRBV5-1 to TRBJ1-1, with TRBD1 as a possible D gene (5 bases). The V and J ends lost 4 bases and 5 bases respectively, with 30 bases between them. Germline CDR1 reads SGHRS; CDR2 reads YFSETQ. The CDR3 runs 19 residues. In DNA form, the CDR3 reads TGCGCCAGCAGCCCGACCGGGACCGAGACTATGATGGGGGGAACTGAAGCTTTCTTT. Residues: CASSPTGTETMMGGTEAFF.

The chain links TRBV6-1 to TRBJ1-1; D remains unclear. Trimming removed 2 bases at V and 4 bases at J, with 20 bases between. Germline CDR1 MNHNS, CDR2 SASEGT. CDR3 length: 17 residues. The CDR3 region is CASSESYRNPSGTEAFF. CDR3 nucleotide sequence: TGTGCCAGCAGTGAATCTTATAGGAACCCTTCGGGCACTGAAGCTTTCTTT.

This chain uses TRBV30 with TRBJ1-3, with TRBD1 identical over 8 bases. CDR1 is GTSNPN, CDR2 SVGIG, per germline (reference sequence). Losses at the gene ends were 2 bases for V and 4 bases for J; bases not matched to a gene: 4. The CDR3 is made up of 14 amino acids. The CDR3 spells CAWSRTGPGNTIYF. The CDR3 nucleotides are TGTGCCTGGAGTAGGACAGGGCCCGGAAACACCATATATTTT.

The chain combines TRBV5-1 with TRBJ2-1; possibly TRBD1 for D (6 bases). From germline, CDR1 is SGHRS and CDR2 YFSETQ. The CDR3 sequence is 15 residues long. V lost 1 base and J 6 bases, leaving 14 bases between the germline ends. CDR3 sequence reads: CASSLPLAGVNEQFF. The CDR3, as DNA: TGCGCCAGCAGCTTGCCCCTAGCAGGGGTCAATGAGCAGTTCTTC.

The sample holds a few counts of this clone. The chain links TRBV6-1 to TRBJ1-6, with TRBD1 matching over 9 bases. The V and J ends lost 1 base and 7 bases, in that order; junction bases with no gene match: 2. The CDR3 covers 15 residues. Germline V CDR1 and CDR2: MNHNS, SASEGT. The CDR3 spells CASSEGTGANSPLHF. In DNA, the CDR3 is TGTGCCAGCAGTGAAGGGACAGGGGCAAATTCACCCCTCCACTTT.

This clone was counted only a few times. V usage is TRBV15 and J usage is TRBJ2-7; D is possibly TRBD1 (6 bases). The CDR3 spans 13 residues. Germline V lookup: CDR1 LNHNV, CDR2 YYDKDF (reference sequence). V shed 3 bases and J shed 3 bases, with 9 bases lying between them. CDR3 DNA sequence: TGTGCCACCAGCAGCGGACAGAACTACGAGCAGTACTTC. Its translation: CATSSGQNYEQYF.

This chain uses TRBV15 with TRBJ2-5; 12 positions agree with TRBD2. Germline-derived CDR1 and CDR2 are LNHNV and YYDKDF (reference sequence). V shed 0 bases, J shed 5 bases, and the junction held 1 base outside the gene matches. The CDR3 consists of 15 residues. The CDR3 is CATSRETSGSETQYF. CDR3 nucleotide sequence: TGTGCCACCAGCAGAGAGACTAGCGGGAGTGAGACCCAGTACTTC. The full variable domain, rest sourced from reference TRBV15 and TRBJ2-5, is DAMVIQNPRYQVTQFGKPVTLSCSQTLNHNVMYWYQQKSSQAPKLLFHYYDKDFNNEADTPDNFQSRRPNTSFCFLDIRSPGLGDTAMYLCATSRETSGSETQYFGPGTRLLVL.

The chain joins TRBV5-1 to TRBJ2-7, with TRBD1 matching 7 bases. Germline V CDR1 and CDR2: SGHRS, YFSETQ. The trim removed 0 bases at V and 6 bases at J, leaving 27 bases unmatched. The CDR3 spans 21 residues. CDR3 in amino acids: CASSLAPRQGTRRVGSLEQYF. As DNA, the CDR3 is TGCGCCAGCAGCTTGGCCCCCCGACAGGGCACCCGACGTGTGGGGTCCCTCGAGCAGTACTTC.